These T cell receptor beta chains were read from a single sample in a study of shared clonotypes between healthy human individuals. The protocol was immunoSEQ multiplex PCR, while the TCRdb copy is restricted to in-frame clones and leaves out a portion. This table has fewer than 550,000 clones, approximately 79% appearing once. The sequencing input was PBMCs. Every receptor here comes from a woman aged 40 to 49 in good health. Some clones in this sample may be carry-over from other donors' samples. CDR3s leave out the opening cysteine and the closing phenylalanine or tryptophan.

j_call v_call cdr3_aa
TRBJ2-3 TRBV7-3 ASSSPDTAASTDTQY
TRBJ2-1 TRBV2 ASSTRTSGAYNEQF
TRBJ2-6 TRBV6-1 ASSEVGSGANVLT
TRBJ2-5 TRBV7-9 ASSSKRRGRQETQY
TRBJ2-7 TRBV4-2 ASSQDPLSYEQY
TRBJ2-1 TRBV15 ATSRSGASYNEQF
TRBJ2-6 TRBV7-9 ASSLGTENSGANVLT
TRBJ2-1 TRBV5-1 ASSLAGLVDNEQF
TRBJ1-2 TRBV7-9 ASSIPRQGADGYT
TRBJ2-3 TRBV4-3 ASSQVPPGQGADTQY
TRBJ2-7 TRBV6-1 ASSEDRLASYEQY
TRBJ2-2 TRBV28 ASSTQGNTGELF
TRBJ1-1 TRBV18 ASSRQGPNTEAF
TRBJ2-1 TRBV5-6 ASSLVRANYNEQF
TRBJ1-4 TRBV28 ASSFHVQFREKLF
TRBJ1-1 TRBV19 ATINRVSTEAF
TRBJ1-1 TRBV11-2 ASSLRGLNTEAF
TRBJ1-2 TRBV11-2 ASSPQGNYGYT
TRBJ2-1 TRBV9 ASSVDAGEYNEQF
TRBJ2-1 TRBV5-4 ASSPGTSGNYNEQF
TRBJ2-5 TRBV5-4 ASSLALAGGETQY
TRBJ2-6 TRBV18 ASSPQGAGANVLT
TRBJ1-2 TRBV5-1 ASSLATGTGGGGYT
TRBJ2-3 TRBV28 ASSLAGVTDTQY
NA TRBV28 ASRQGGVYEQY
TRBJ2-1 TRBV13 ASSLREVAEQF
TRBJ2-7 TRBV4-1 ASSQIPIAAAYEQY
TRBJ2-3 TRBV6-1 ASIRLATTDTQY
TRBJ2-3 TRBV21-1 ASSKARRGGHRTDTQY
TRBJ1-1 TRBV7-9 ASSLAEASTEAF
TRBJ2-1 TRBV2 ASRALEDPYNEQF
TRBJ2-7 TRBV6-1 ASSEVSYEQY
TRBJ2-1 TRBV7-8 ASSIDRAAYNEQF
TRBJ2-2 TRBV29-1 SVQGWTGELF
TRBJ2-3 TRBV10-3 AISPSGSWADTQY
TRBJ1-5 TRBV2 ASSDVGFGRGENQPQH
TRBJ2-6 TRBV5-1 ASSLGVAGANVLT
TRBJ2-7 TRBV10-3 AISGTTDPYEQY
TRBJ1-1 TRBV7-7 ASSPLGTPMSEAF
TRBJ2-5 TRBV15 ATSRDRGRQETQY
TRBJ1-5 TRBV28 ASSFREYNQPQH
TRBJ2-2 TRBV7-3 ASSFPGGSNTGELF
TRBJ2-4 TRBV10-3 AAGDGTGGIQY
TRBJ1-4 TRBV28 ASSPRPGHGKLF
TRBJ2-7 TRBV4-1 ASSPGAGALYEQY
TRBJ1-3 TRBV6-1 ASRMDRETGNTIY
TRBJ2-7 TRBV7-9 ASSVGGGRAPYEQY
TRBJ2-3 TRBV28 ASSPGGLAGGRRFRAQY
TRBJ2-1 TRBV9 ASSTLAGLNNEQF
TRBJ2-1 TRBV6-5 ASSAEGLNYNEQF
TRBJ2-3 TRBV5-1 ASSLSGSTDTQY
TRBJ1-5 TRBV5-1 ASSMGGGEDQPQH
TRBJ2-1 TRBV4-1 ASSQDPEGHEQF
TRBJ2-7 TRBV28 ASSFPGGEQY
TRBJ2-7 TRBV19 ASSTTPRGHEQY
TRBJ1-4 TRBV29-1 SAGGRGGEKLF
TRBJ2-7 TRBV28 ASSLLSTGGDEQY
TRBJ1-4 TRBV5-4 ASSLEGATNEKLF
TRBJ1-2 TRBV11-2 ASRRPGTGNYGYT